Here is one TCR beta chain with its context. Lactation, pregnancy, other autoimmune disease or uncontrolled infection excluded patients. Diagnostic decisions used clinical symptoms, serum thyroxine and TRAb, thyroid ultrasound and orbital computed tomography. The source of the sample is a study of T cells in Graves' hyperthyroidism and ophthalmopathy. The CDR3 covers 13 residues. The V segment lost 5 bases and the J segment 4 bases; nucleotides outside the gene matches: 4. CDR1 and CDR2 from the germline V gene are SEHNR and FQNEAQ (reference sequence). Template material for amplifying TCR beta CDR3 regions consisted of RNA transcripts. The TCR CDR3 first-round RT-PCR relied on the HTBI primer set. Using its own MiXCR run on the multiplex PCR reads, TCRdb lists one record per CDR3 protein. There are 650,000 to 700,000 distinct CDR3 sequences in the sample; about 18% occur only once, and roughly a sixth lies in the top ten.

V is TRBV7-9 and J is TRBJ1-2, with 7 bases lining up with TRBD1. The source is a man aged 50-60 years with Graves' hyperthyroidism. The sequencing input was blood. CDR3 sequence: CASSRDSAYGYTF. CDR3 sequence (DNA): TGTGCCAGCAGCAGGGACAGCGCCTATGGCTACACCTTC.